This is a list of T cell receptor beta chains from one sample in a study of beta chain features in type 1 diabetes. Sequencing was performed with immunoSEQ multiplex PCR; in TCRdb, only in-frame clones are kept and a portion is missing. The sample includes more than 300,000 clones, 6.5% to 10% of them seen just once. Specimen: central memory CD4+ T cells from blood. Every receptor here comes from a woman under 30 in good health. Each CDR3 is given without its conserved first and last residue. The order of the fields is J gene, V gene, D gene, CDR3 protein. A D gene is named only where the DNA matches it firmly.

j_gene: TRBJ2-7
v_gene: TRBV5-6
d_gene: TRBD2
CDR3aa: ASSLPPGLAAEQY

j_gene: TRBJ1-1
v_gene: TRBV5-1
d_gene: -
CDR3aa: ASSRLASGALNTEAF

j_gene: TRBJ1-5
v_gene: TRBV10-1
d_gene: -
CDR3aa: ASSESTLGTVDKH

j_gene: TRBJ2-6
v_gene: TRBV7-3
d_gene: -
CDR3aa: ASSRIGAGANVLT

j_gene: TRBJ2-3
v_gene: TRBV5-6
d_gene: -
CDR3aa: ASSFEGSGTQY

j_gene: TRBJ1-5
v_gene: TRBV27
d_gene: -
CDR3aa: ASSLRYSNQPQH

j_gene: TRBJ1-3
v_gene: TRBV2
d_gene: -
CDR3aa: ASSAGHSSSGNTIY

j_gene: TRBJ2-5
v_gene: TRBV10-3
d_gene: TRBD2
CDR3aa: AISESSVGLAGGETQY

j_gene: TRBJ2-7
v_gene: TRBV6-5
d_gene: -
CDR3aa: ASSSGGSGTYEQY

j_gene: TRBJ1-2
v_gene: TRBV28
d_gene: -
CDR3aa: ASSPQRQLGYT

j_gene: TRBJ2-5
v_gene: TRBV6-5
d_gene: -
CDR3aa: ASSYPGTETQY

j_gene: TRBJ2-7
v_gene: TRBV5-6
d_gene: -
CDR3aa: ASSLVGNPNSYEQY

j_gene: TRBJ2-2
v_gene: TRBV5-1
d_gene: -
CDR3aa: ASSSGTQNTGELF

j_gene: TRBJ1-5
v_gene: TRBV4-3
d_gene: -
CDR3aa: ASSQDLSSNQPQH

j_gene: TRBJ2-1
v_gene: TRBV2
d_gene: -
CDR3aa: ASMVASSYNEQF

j_gene: TRBJ2-5
v_gene: TRBV5-1
d_gene: TRBD1
CDR3aa: ASSLDSGTVQKETQY

j_gene: TRBJ2-3
v_gene: TRBV28
d_gene: -
CDR3aa: ASSFRKRNDGGDTQY

j_gene: TRBJ2-2
v_gene: TRBV7-2
d_gene: -
CDR3aa: ASSLSATNTGELF

j_gene: TRBJ2-3
v_gene: TRBV7-9
d_gene: -
CDR3aa: ASSFMAGQDTQY

j_gene: TRBJ2-5
v_gene: TRBV20-1
d_gene: -
CDR3aa: SADQETQY

j_gene: TRBJ1-1
v_gene: TRBV5-4
d_gene: -
CDR3aa: ASRHDRNTEAF

j_gene: TRBJ2-3
v_gene: TRBV7-9
d_gene: -
CDR3aa: ASSLDTSRDTQY

j_gene: TRBJ2-1
v_gene: TRBV5-4
d_gene: -
CDR3aa: ASSLDPKYNEQF

j_gene: TRBJ2-5
v_gene: TRBV5-4
d_gene: -
CDR3aa: ASSYDSGYETQY

j_gene: TRBJ2-1
v_gene: TRBV9
d_gene: TRBD2
CDR3aa: ASMPGLASNEQF

j_gene: TRBJ2-4
v_gene: TRBV5-1
d_gene: TRBD1
CDR3aa: ASSFTGEAKNIQY

j_gene: TRBJ2-3
v_gene: TRBV7-2
d_gene: TRBD2
CDR3aa: ASSQRLAVDTQY

j_gene: TRBJ2-2
v_gene: TRBV5-1
d_gene: TRBD2
CDR3aa: ASSLAVLAGAGELF

j_gene: TRBJ2-5
v_gene: TRBV6-5
d_gene: -
CDR3aa: ASSYSFRIETQY

j_gene: TRBJ2-2
v_gene: TRBV7-9
d_gene: -
CDR3aa: ASSSQGNPGELF

j_gene: TRBJ1-1
v_gene: TRBV10-3
d_gene: -
CDR3aa: AIRGGSSNTEAF

j_gene: TRBJ2-3
v_gene: TRBV6-1
d_gene: TRBD1
CDR3aa: ASTLGQGNADTQY

j_gene: TRBJ2-1
v_gene: TRBV10-3
d_gene: -
CDR3aa: AIRGVVRNEQF

j_gene: TRBJ2-2
v_gene: TRBV2
d_gene: TRBD2
CDR3aa: ASSPTSGVTGELF

j_gene: TRBJ1-2
v_gene: TRBV7-9
d_gene: -
CDR3aa: ASRSSTGLGYGYT

j_gene: TRBJ1-5
v_gene: TRBV2
d_gene: -
CDR3aa: ASSEGRRSNQPQH

j_gene: TRBJ2-3
v_gene: TRBV7-6
d_gene: -
CDR3aa: ASSRDQLDTQY

j_gene: TRBJ2-1
v_gene: TRBV29-1
d_gene: TRBD2
CDR3aa: SVAGFLTSRTSGLTYNEQF

j_gene: TRBJ1-3
v_gene: TRBV9
d_gene: TRBD1
CDR3aa: ASSVGTEGNTIY

j_gene: TRBJ1-4
v_gene: TRBV6-6
d_gene: -
CDR3aa: ATRGGTNEKLF

j_gene: TRBJ2-7
v_gene: TRBV5-8
d_gene: -
CDR3aa: ASSLGSGGYEQY

j_gene: TRBJ1-1
v_gene: TRBV27
d_gene: TRBD1
CDR3aa: ASTRQGQGSAEAF

j_gene: TRBJ2-7
v_gene: TRBV5-6
d_gene: TRBD1
CDR3aa: ASSLYYRGAYEQY